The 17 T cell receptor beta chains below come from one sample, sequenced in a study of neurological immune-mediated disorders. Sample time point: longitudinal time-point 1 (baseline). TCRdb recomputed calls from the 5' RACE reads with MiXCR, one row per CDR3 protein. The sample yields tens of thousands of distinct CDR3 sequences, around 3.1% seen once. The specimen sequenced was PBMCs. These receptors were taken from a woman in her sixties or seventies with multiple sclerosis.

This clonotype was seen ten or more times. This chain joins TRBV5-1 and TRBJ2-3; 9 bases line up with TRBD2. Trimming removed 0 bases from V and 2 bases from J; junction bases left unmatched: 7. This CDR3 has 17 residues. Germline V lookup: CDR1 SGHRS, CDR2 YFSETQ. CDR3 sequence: CASSLEASGKNTDTQYF. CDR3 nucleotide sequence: TGCGCCAGCAGCTTGGAAGCTAGCGGGAAGAACACAGATACGCAGTATTTT.

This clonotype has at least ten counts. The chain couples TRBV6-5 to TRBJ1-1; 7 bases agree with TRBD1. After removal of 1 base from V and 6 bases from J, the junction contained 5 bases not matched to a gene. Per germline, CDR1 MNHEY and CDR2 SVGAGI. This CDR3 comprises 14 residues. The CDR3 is CASSYLQGTSEAFF. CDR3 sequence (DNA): TGTGCCAGCAGTTACTTACAGGGGACCTCTGAAGCTTTCTTT.

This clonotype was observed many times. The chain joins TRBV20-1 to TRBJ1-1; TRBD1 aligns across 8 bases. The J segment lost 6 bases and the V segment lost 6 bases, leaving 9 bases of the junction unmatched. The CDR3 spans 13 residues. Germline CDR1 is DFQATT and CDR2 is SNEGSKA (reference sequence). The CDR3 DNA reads TGCAGTGCCCTCAGGGGGCGCCTGTCTGAAGCTTTCTTT. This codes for CSALRGRLSEAFF.

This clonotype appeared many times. CDR3 sequence reads: CASSPGTGAYGYTF. CDR3 nucleotides: TGCGCCAGCAGCCCCGGTACGGGGGCATATGGCTACACCTTC. The chain links TRBV5-1 to TRBJ1-2; weak D call: TRBD1 (6 bases). CDR1 is SGHRS and CDR2 is YFSETQ in the germline V gene. The V gene lost 4 bases and the J gene lost 5 bases, with 15 bases spanning the gap. This CDR3 is 14 amino acids long.

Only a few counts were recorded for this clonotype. The CDR3 sequence: CASSPGQGARQPQHF. As DNA, the CDR3 is TGTGCCAGCAGCCCTGGACAGGGGGCCCGTCAGCCCCAGCATTTT. The chain employs TRBV28 and TRBJ1-5; TRBD1 aligns across 11 bases. Trimming removed 6 bases from V and 6 bases from J; junction bases left unmatched: 7. Germline lookup yields CDR1 MDHEN and CDR2 SYDVKM. The CDR3 has 15 amino acids.

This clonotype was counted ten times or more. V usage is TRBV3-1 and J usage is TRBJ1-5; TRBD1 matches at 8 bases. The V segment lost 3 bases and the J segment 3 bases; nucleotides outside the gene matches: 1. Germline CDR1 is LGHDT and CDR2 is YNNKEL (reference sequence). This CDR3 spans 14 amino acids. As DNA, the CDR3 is TGTGCCAGCAGCCAGGGACAGGACAATCAGCCCCAGCATTTT. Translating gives CASSQGQDNQPQHF.

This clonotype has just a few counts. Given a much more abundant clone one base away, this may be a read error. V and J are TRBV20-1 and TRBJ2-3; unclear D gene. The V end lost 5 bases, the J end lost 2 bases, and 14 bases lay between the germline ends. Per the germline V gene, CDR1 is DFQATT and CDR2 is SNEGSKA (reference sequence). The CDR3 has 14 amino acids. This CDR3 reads CSAYARKLTDTQYF. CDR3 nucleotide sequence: TGCAGTGCTTACGCCCGAAAGCTCACAGATACGCAGTATTTT.

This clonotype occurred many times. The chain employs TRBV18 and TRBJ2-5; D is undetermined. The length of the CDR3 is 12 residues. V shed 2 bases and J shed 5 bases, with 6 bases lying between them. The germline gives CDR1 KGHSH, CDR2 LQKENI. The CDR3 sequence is CASSPGYETQYF. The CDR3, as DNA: TGTGCCAGCTCACCAGGCTACGAGACCCAGTACTTC.

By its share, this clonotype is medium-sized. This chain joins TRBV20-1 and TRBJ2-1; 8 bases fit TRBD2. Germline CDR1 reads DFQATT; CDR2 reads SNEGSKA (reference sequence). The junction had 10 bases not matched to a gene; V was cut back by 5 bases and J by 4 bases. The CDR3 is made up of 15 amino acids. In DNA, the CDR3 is TGCAGTGCTGACCTCCCGGGGGGGATATACAATGAGCAGTTCTTC. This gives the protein CSADLPGGIYNEQFF.

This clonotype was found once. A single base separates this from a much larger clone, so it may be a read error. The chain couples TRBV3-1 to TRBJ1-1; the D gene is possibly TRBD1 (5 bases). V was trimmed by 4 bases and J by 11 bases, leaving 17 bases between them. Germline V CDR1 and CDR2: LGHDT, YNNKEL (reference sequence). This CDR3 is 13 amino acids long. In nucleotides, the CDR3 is TGTGCCAGCAGCCTTAGGGGCCATATCCGGGCTTTCTTT. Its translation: CASSLRGHIRAFF.

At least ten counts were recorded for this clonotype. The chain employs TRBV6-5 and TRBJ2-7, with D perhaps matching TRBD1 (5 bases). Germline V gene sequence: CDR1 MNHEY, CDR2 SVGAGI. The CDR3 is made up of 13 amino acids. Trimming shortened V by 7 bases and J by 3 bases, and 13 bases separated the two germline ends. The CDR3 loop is CASNVRQGYEQYF. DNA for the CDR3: TGTGCCAGCAATGTAAGGCAGGGCTACGAGCAGTACTTC.

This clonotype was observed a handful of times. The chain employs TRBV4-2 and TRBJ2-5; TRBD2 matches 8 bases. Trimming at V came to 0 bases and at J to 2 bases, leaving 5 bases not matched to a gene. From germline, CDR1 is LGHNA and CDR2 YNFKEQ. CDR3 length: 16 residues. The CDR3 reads CASSQELAAGQETQYF. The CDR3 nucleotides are TGTGCCAGCAGCCAAGAACTAGCGGCGGGACAAGAGACCCAGTACTTC.

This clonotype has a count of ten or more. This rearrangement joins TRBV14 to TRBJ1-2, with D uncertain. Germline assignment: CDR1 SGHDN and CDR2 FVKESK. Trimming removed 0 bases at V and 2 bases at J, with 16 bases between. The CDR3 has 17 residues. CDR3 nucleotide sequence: TGTGCCAGCAGCCAAGACCCCCGGCGGGGTATGAACTATGGCTACACCTTC. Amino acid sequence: CASSQDPRRGMNYGYTF.

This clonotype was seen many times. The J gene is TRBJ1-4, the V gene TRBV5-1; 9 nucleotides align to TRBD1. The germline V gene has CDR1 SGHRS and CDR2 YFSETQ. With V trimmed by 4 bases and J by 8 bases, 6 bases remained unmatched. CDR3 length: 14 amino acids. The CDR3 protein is CASSGTGNNEKLFF. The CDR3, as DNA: TGCGCCAGCAGCGGGACAGGGAATAACGAAAAACTGTTTTTT. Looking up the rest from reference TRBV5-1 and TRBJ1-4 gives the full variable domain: KAGVTQTPRYLIKTRGQQVTLSCSPISGHRSVSWYQQTPGQGLQFLFEYFSETQRNKGNFPGRFSGRQFSNSRSEMNVSTLELGDSALYLCASSGTGNNEKLFFGSGTQLSVL.

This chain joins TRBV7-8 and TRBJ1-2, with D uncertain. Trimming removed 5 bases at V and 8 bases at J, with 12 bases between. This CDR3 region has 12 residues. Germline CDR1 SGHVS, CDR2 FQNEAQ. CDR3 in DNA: TGTGCCAGCAGCCCTATCAATCAAGGCTACACCTTC. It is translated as CASSPINQGYTF.

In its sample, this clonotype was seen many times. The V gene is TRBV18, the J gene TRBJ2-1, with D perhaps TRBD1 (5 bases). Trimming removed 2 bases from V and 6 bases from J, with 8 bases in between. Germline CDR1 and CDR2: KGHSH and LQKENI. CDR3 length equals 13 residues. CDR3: CASSPSGLNEQFF. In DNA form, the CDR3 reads TGTGCCAGCTCACCATCAGGGCTCAATGAGCAGTTCTTC.

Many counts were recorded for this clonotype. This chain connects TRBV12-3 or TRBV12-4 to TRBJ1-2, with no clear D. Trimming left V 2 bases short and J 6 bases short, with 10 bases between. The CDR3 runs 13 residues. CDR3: CASSLKGNDGYTF. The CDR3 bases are TGTGCCAGCAGTTTAAAAGGGAACGATGGCTACACCTTC.